What follows are 26 T cell receptor beta chains derived from one specimen sequenced in a study of beta chain features in type 1 diabetes. Since all of the isolated RNA was reverse transcribed, expressed TCRB transcripts were what got sequenced. Some clones are missing from TCRdb's copy, which holds only in-frame ones; the method was immunoSEQ multiplex PCR. This table has roughly 610,000 clones, roughly 16% appearing once. Sequenced: naive CD4+ T cells from blood. The receptor source for this set is a man aged 18 to 35 in good health.

This clone turned up a few times. The chain joins TRBV25-1 to TRBJ2-3; TRBD2 might be the D (6 bases). V lost 5 bases to trimming and J lost 1 base, with 19 bases between them. Per germline, CDR1 MGHDK and CDR2 SYGVNS. This CDR3 has 17 amino acids. DNA of the CDR3: TGTGCCAGCAGTCAGAGAGGAGGGGCTAGCCGCACAGATACGCAGTATTTT. Protein sequence: CASSQRGGASRTDTQYF.

This clone has only a few counts. The chain uses TRBV28 and TRBJ2-1; D may be TRBD2 (5 bases). Germline CDR1 is MDHEN and CDR2 is SYDVKM. Between the trimmed V and J ends, which lost 9 bases and 0 bases, there was a span of 12 bases. The CDR3 extends over 14 amino acids. The DNA of the CDR3 is TGTGCCAGTGCGGACTTCATCTCCTACAATGAGCAGTTCTTC. Amino acid sequence: CASADFISYNEQFF.

The rearrangement joins TRBV5-1 to TRBJ1-1, with D possibly being TRBD1 (6 bases). This CDR3 has 14 amino acids. CDR1 and CDR2 (germline): SGHRS, YFSETQ. V was clipped by 4 bases and J by 7 bases, with 17 bases between them. CDR3 region: CASSLQGPLGEAFF. CDR3 DNA sequence: TGCGCCAGCAGCCTACAGGGTCCTCTTGGTGAAGCTTTCTTT.

This chain joins TRBV5-1 and TRBJ2-2; D unresolved. The CDR3 is 14 amino acids. Germline assignment: CDR1 SGHRS and CDR2 YFSETQ. The ends were cut back, 7 bases at V and 1 base at J, with 11 bases in the middle. The CDR3 DNA reads as TGCGCCAGCGGCCGAAAAGAGAACACCGGGGAGCTGTTTTTT. As protein: CASGRKENTGELFF. Supplemented by reference TRBV5-1 and TRBJ2-2, the full variable domain reads KAGVTQTPRYLIKTRGQQVTLSCSPISGHRSVSWYQQTPGQGLQFLFEYFSETQRNKGNFPGRFSGRQFSNSRSEMNVSTLELGDSALYLCASGRKENTGELFFGEGSRLTVL.

The CDR3 loop reads CASRQSSYEQYF. The CDR3 nucleotides are TGTGCCAGCAGACAAAGCTCCTACGAGCAGTACTTC. This chain uses TRBV6-5 with TRBJ2-7, with no clear D. V shed 6 bases and J shed 0 bases, with 6 bases lying between them. The CDR3 is 12 amino acids. CDR1 is MNHEY and CDR2 is SVGAGI in the germline V gene.

The V gene is TRBV27, the J gene TRBJ1-6; D uncertain. V lost 3 bases and J lost 6, with 9 bases in between. The CDR3 covers 14 residues. The germline CDR1 and CDR2 sequences are MNHEY and SMNVEV (reference sequence). The CDR3 spells CASSFKVLNSPLHF. DNA for the CDR3: TGTGCCAGCAGTTTCAAGGTTCTTAATTCACCCCTCCACTTT.

V is TRBV29-1 and J is TRBJ2-3; TRBD2 agrees at 9 bases. The V gene's germline CDR1 is SQVTM and CDR2 ANQGSEA. J lost 0 bases, V lost 1 base, and 5 bases had no gene match. CDR3 length: 16 amino acids. The chain's CDR3 is CSVEVGGRASTDTQYF. In DNA form, the CDR3 reads TGCAGCGTTGAAGTGGGCGGGAGGGCTAGCACAGATACGCAGTATTTT.

This clone was seen more than once but under ten times. The V call is TRBV18, the J call TRBJ2-3, with D maybe TRBD2 (5 bases). Trimming took 2 bases from V and 4 from J, leaving 7 bases between them. The CDR3 is made up of 13 amino acids. Germline V gene lookup returns CDR1 KGHSH and CDR2 LQKENI. The CDR3 is CASSPAGPDTQYF. CDR3 bases: TGTGCCAGCTCACCAGCGGGCCCAGATACGCAGTATTTT.

V gene TRBV25-1 combines with J gene TRBJ2-7, with D perhaps TRBD2 (6 bases). The germline V gene has CDR1 MGHDK and CDR2 SYGVNS. Trimming cost V 2 bases and J 0 bases, with 17 bases left between them. This CDR3 region has 17 residues. The CDR3 loop is CASSEHGGALSSYEQYF. The CDR3, as DNA: TGTGCCAGCAGTGAACACGGAGGGGCTTTGAGCTCCTACGAGCAGTACTTC.

The chain is built from TRBV25-1 and TRBJ1-1; possibly TRBD1 for D (6 bases). The CDR3 contains 14 residues. The germline CDR1 and CDR2 sequences are MGHDK and SYGVNS. V was cut by 5 bases and J by 0 bases, with 10 bases left in between. The CDR3 spells CASSYGQMNTEAFF. CDR3 DNA sequence: TGTGCCAGCAGTTACGGACAGATGAACACTGAAGCTTTCTTT.

This clone was counted between two and nine times. The chain joins TRBV7-9 to TRBJ2-1, with a possible D match to TRBD1 (6 bases). CDR3 length: 16 residues. Trimming pared 9 bases from V and 1 base from J, leaving 19 bases between. The germline V gene has CDR1 SEHNR and CDR2 FQNEAQ (reference sequence). CDR3 loop: CASALPLGASYNEQFF. In DNA, the CDR3 is TGTGCCAGTGCCCTCCCGTTGGGGGCGTCCTACAATGAGCAGTTCTTC.

This clone was seen a handful of times. The J gene is TRBJ2-7, the V gene TRBV7-9, with 7 bases matching TRBD1. Germline V gene lookup returns CDR1 SEHNR and CDR2 FQNEAQ (reference sequence). CDR3 length equals 14 residues. V shed 4 bases, J shed 0 bases, and the junction held 3 bases outside the gene matches. The DNA for the CDR3 is TGTGCCAGCAGCTACCGACAGGGCTCCTACGAGCAGTACTTC. It encodes CASSYRQGSYEQYF.

This chain links TRBV29-1 with TRBJ2-5, with D uncertain. CDR1 and CDR2 (germline): SQVTM, ANQGSEA. V lost 4 bases and J lost 2, with 14 bases in between. CDR3 size: 14 residues. As DNA, the CDR3 is TGCAGCGTTGGTCTACACGGTGGTCAAGAGACCCAGTACTTC. Translated, it gives CSVGLHGGQETQYF.

This clone has more than one count but fewer than ten. V is TRBV30 and J is TRBJ2-2; a weak D match, TRBD2 (6 bases). The V and J ends lost 3 bases and 5 bases respectively, with 19 bases between them. The CDR3 spans 16 residues. Germline V gene sequence: CDR1 GTSNPN, CDR2 SVGIG (reference sequence). The chain's CDR3 is CAWRVGPGTATGELFF. The CDR3, as DNA: TGTGCCTGGAGAGTCGGCCCCGGGACTGCTACCGGGGAGCTGTTTTTT.

This clone occurred a few times. The chain is built from TRBV9 and TRBJ1-2, with 9 nucleotides matching TRBD1. Germline V gene sequence: CDR1 SGDLS, CDR2 YYNGEE. Trimming cost V 5 bases and J 7 bases; bases outside gene matches: 6. CDR3 length equals 13 residues. This CDR3 reads CASRGTGFSGYTF. CDR3 nucleotides: TGTGCCAGCAGGGGGACAGGGTTTAGTGGCTACACCTTC.

This clone occurred many times. This rearrangement joins TRBV7-2 to TRBJ2-5, with 9 bases fitting TRBD2. With 4 bases clipped from V and 14 bases from J, the junction kept 5 bases outside the gene matches. This CDR3 region has 11 residues. From germline, CDR1 is SGHTA and CDR2 FQGNSA. The CDR3 nucleotides read TGTGCCAGCAGCTCCCTAGCGGGGAACTACTTC. Protein product: CASSSLAGNYF.

The chain has TRBV11-2 and TRBJ2-4; TRBD2 is a possible D gene (5 bases). Germline V gene lookup returns CDR1 SGHAT and CDR2 FQNNGV. Trimming removed 2 bases at V and 7 bases at J, with 18 bases between. The CDR3 loop spans 16 amino acids. The CDR3, as DNA: TGTGCCAGCAGCTTAATGATAGGGCGGGCTCTTAACATTCAGTACTTC. Amino acids: CASSLMIGRALNIQYF.

The V call is TRBV27, the J call TRBJ2-2; D may be TRBD1 (6 bases). This CDR3 contains 16 residues. With 3 bases removed from V and 4 bases from J, the gap between germline ends came to 15 bases. Germline V gene data show CDR1 as MNHEY and CDR2 as SMNVEV (reference sequence). In nucleotides, the CDR3 is TGTGCCAGCAGTTTTGACAGGAGACGGGGCACCGGGGAGCTGTTTTTT. It is translated as CASSFDRRRGTGELFF.

The V and J genes are TRBV5-1 and TRBJ2-7; D assignment may be TRBD1 or TRBD2 (5 bases each). Germline values: CDR1 SGHRS, CDR2 YFSETQ. The CDR3 is made up of 14 amino acids. The V gene lost 2 bases and the J gene lost 6 bases, with 15 bases spanning the gap. The CDR3 is CASSLPGPLGEQYF. The CDR3 DNA sequence: TGCGCCAGCAGCTTACCGGGACCCCTCGGCGAGCAGTACTTC. Supplemented by reference TRBV5-1 and TRBJ2-7, the full variable domain reads KAGVTQTPRYLIKTRGQQVTLSCSPISGHRSVSWYQQTPGQGLQFLFEYFSETQRNKGNFPGRFSGRQFSNSRSEMNVSTLELGDSALYLCASSLPGPLGEQYFGPGTRLTVT.

This clone appeared a few times. V is TRBV4-2 and J is TRBJ1-6, with 8 bases that match TRBD1. V was pared by 0 bases and J by 9 bases, with 7 bases of the junction left unmatched. Per germline, CDR1 LGHNA and CDR2 YNFKEQ. The CDR3 loop spans 16 amino acids. For the CDR3, the DNA is TGTGCCAGCAGCCAAGAGGCGACAGGGGAGCTTTCACCCCTCCACTTT. Encoded protein: CASSQEATGELSPLHF.

V usage is TRBV19 and J usage is TRBJ2-2; D is unresolved. The germline V and J ends were trimmed by 1 base and 5 bases, with 8 bases remaining between them. CDR1 is LNHDA and CDR2 is SQIVND in the germline V gene (reference sequence). The length of the CDR3 is 14 residues. In DNA, the CDR3 is TGTGCCAGTAGTATAGGCTGGCGAACCGGGGAGCTGTTTTTT. The encoded protein is CASSIGWRTGELFF.

This clone was detected only once. The genes are TRBV28 and TRBJ2-7, with D uncertain. Germline V CDR1 and CDR2: MDHEN, SYDVKM. The CDR3 is made up of 13 amino acids. V lost 5 bases to trimming and J lost 6 bases, with 14 bases between them. CDR3 loop: CASSPQAAAEQYF. CDR3 DNA sequence: TGTGCCAGCAGTCCCCAGGCAGCTGCCGAGCAGTACTTC.

The genes are TRBV18 and TRBJ2-7; 7 bases align to TRBD2. Unmatched junction bases numbered 13, after V lost 6 bases and J lost 5 bases. CDR3 length equals 15 residues. Germline values: CDR1 KGHSH, CDR2 LQKENI. The DNA for the CDR3 is TGTGCCAGCTCCCGGGAACGCGGGAGTGCGCACGAGCAGTACTTC. This translates into CASSRERGSAHEQYF.

Concerning this clone itself: Other DNA sequences within the sample encode an identical CDR3. This sequence joins TRBV20-1 and TRBJ1-2; D call uncertain. Germline assignment: CDR1 DFQATT and CDR2 SNEGSKA (reference sequence). Deletions cut 0 bases from V and 5 bases from J, with 4 bases between. The CDR3 length is 11 residues. CDR3: CSARELYGYTF. CDR3 DNA: TGCAGTGCTAGAGAACTTTATGGCTACACCTTC.

This clone showed up just a few times. This rearrangement joins TRBV28 to TRBJ2-1; the match to TRBD1 covers 8 bases. The germline V gene has CDR1 MDHEN and CDR2 SYDVKM. Trimming at V came to 10 bases and at J to 6 bases, leaving 8 bases not matched to a gene. CDR3 length equals 13 residues. CDR3: CATRQGSLNEQFF. The CDR3, as DNA: TGTGCCACACGACAGGGGTCCCTCAATGAGCAGTTCTTC. Based on the CDR3 plus reference TRBV28 and TRBJ2-1, the full variable domain is DVKVTQSSRYLVKRTGEKVFLECVQDMDHENMFWYRQDPGLGLRLIYFSYDVKMKEKGDIPEGYSVSREKKERFSLILESASTNQTSMYLCATRQGSLNEQFFGPGTRLTVL.

This clone has only a few counts. The J gene is TRBJ2-4, the V gene TRBV4-3, with TRBD2 identical over 13 bases. Germline CDR1 LGHNA, CDR2 YSLEER. Trimming at V came to 4 bases and at J to 5 bases, leaving 2 bases not matched to a gene. The CDR3 covers 15 residues. The CDR3 DNA follows: TGCGCCAGCAGCCCCGGACTAGCGGGGGAAAACATTCAGTACTTC. Translation: CASSPGLAGENIQYF.